The text below deals with one T cell receptor beta chain. These data originate in a study of blood T cell repertoires in COVID-19. Study-wide context: Specimens from acute and convalescent COVID-19 originated in the United States, Italy and Spain. The analysed material was cDNA or gDNA that came from T cells, B-cell-depleted T cells, or PBMCs.

How the authors handled the data: The assay estimated nucleated cells by amplifying reference gene primers. The repertoire was sequenced with immunoSEQ multiplex PCR; TCRdb's copy has only in-frame clones and lacks some. V, J and clone size are those of that table, while D and trimming were read from the DNA. This sample has 200,000 to 250,000 clones, with 75% to 85% found just once. The ends were cut back, 6 bases at V and 5 bases at J, with 20 bases in the middle. Germline V gives CDR1 MDHEN, CDR2 SYDVKM. CDR3 length equals 16 residues. The sequence was obtained from a human donor in a cohort sampled during active COVID-19. Sequenced input: peripheral blood. This rearrangement joins TRBV28 to TRBJ1-5; maybe TRBD1 (5 bases). CDR3 protein: CASSRLGMGGDQPQHF. For the CDR3, the DNA is TGTGCCAGCAGCCGCCTTGGGATGGGGGGGGATCAGCCCCAGCATTTT. The full variable domain, rest sourced from reference TRBV28 and TRBJ1-5, is DVKVTQSSRYLVKRTGEKVFLECVQDMDHENMFWYRQDPGLGLRLIYFSYDVKMKEKGDIPEGYSVSREKKERFSLILESASTNQTSMYLCASSRLGMGGDQPQHFGDGTRLSIL.